Listed here are 9 T cell receptor beta chains from one sample, sequenced in a study of blood T cell repertoires in COVID-19. Using immunoSEQ multiplex PCR, the repertoire was profiled, and TCRdb retains in-frame clones only, with some absent. The sample has 280,000 or so clones; 70% to 90% are singletons. What was sequenced was PBMCs or T cells enriched from blood (not recorded which). Every receptor here comes from a man under 40 who had recovered from COVID-19.

The rearrangement uses TRBV4-3 and TRBJ1-6, with D possibly being TRBD1 (5 bases). The V gene's germline CDR1 is LGHNA and CDR2 YSLEER. CDR3 size: 20 residues. V was pared by 0 bases and J by 0 bases, with 18 bases between. CDR3: CASSQDLTGTSSSYNSPLHF. The CDR3 DNA sequence: TGCGCCAGCAGCCAAGACCTAACCGGGACTTCGAGCTCCTATAATTCACCCCTCCACTTT.

The chain carries TRBV5-1 and TRBJ2-5; unclear D gene. Per germline, CDR1 SGHRS and CDR2 YFSETQ. Trimming pared 5 bases from V and 0 bases from J, leaving 11 bases between. This CDR3 has 14 residues. Here the CDR3 reads CASSFEANQETQYF. DNA of the CDR3: TGCGCCAGCAGTTTTGAGGCCAACCAAGAGACCCAGTACTTC.

This clone was counted once. The chain employs TRBV7-3 and TRBJ1-2; tentatively, D is TRBD1 (5 bases). The V gene lost 5 bases and the J gene lost 8 bases, with 15 bases spanning the gap. The germline V gene has CDR1 SGHTA and CDR2 FQGTGA. CDR3 size: 13 residues. The CDR3 region is CASSPSGGNGYTF. The CDR3, as DNA: TGTGCCAGCAGCCCATCCGGGGGGAACGGCTACACCTTC.

The V and J genes are TRBV7-6 and TRBJ1-2, with D unclear. The germline V and J ends were trimmed by 8 bases and 5 bases, with 21 bases remaining between them. The CDR3 spans 15 residues. Per germline, CDR1 SGHVS and CDR2 FNYEAQ. CDR3 bases: TGTGCCAGCGGACTTCCTTATCAGCCTACGTATGGCTACACCTTC. This gives the protein CASGLPYQPTYGYTF.

In its sample, this clone was seen a few times. V is TRBV19 and J is TRBJ2-3, with TRBD1 identical over 7 bases. The length of the CDR3 is 14 residues. The V gene's germline CDR1 is LNHDA and CDR2 SQIVND (reference sequence). V was clipped by 9 bases and J by 2 bases; unmatched bases: 8. The CDR3 DNA sequence: TGTGCCAGCTCAAGACAGGGACCCACAGATACGCAGTATTTT. Its translation: CASSRQGPTDTQYF.

The rearrangement links TRBV27 to TRBJ1-2, with D possibly being TRBD1 (5 bases). The CDR3 is 13 amino acids. V was trimmed by 5 bases and J by 4 bases, leaving 11 bases between them. Germline CDR1 MNHEY, CDR2 SMNVEV (reference sequence). CDR3 sequence reads: CASSLRGGYGYTF. In DNA, the CDR3 is TGTGCCAGCAGTCTGAGGGGAGGCTATGGCTACACCTTC.

This rearrangement joins TRBV9 to TRBJ2-1; 8 bases match TRBD2. V lost 1 base to trimming and J lost 2 bases; unmatched junction nucleotides: 8. This CDR3 has 17 residues. CDR1 is SGDLS, CDR2 YYNGEE, per germline. For the CDR3, the DNA is TGTGCCAGCAGCGTAAACCCCGTAGCGGGGCCCTACAATGAGCAGTTCTTC. It yields the protein CASSVNPVAGPYNEQFF.

The J gene is TRBJ2-7, the V gene TRBV5-5; 9 bases agree with TRBD1. Germline CDR1 reads SGHKS; CDR2 reads YYEKEE (reference sequence). Trimming removed 3 bases from V and 2 bases from J; junction bases left unmatched: 3. The CDR3 length is 14 residues. DNA of the CDR3: TGTGCCAGCAGCTCCGGGACAGGGACCTACGAGCAGTACTTC. This gives the protein CASSSGTGTYEQYF.

The genes are TRBV27 and TRBJ1-1; 9 bases align to TRBD1. The CDR3 is 16 residues long. V was pared by 5 bases and J by 1 base, with 8 bases of the junction left unmatched. The germline V gene encodes CDR1 MNHEY and CDR2 SMNVEV (reference sequence). For the CDR3, the DNA is TGTGCCAGCAGTACCACGGACAGGGGAGGGAACACTGAAGCTTTCTTT. It is translated as CASSTTDRGGNTEAFF.